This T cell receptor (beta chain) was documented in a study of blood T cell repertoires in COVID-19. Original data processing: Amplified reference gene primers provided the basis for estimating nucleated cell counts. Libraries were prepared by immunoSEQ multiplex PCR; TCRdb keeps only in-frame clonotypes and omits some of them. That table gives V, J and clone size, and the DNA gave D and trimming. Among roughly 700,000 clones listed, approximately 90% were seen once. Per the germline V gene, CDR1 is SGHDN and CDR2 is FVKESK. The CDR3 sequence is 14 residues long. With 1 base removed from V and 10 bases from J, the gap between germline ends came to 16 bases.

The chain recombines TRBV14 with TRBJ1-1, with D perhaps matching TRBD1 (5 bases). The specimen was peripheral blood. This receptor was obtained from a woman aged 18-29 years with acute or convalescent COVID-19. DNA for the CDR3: TGTGCCAGCAGCCAAGTAAATTCCCTGGGGGGAGCTTTCTTT. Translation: CASSQVNSLGGAFF.